Each of the 27 T cell receptor beta chains below was sequenced from the same sample in a study of T cell responses to AZD1222 COVID-19 vaccine (dated by TCRdb to 2020 to 2023). Libraries were prepared through the immunoSEQ multiplex PCR assay. TCRdb mirrors the immuneACCESS table, restricted to in-frame sequences. Some clones are absent from its copies; in checked studies, under half trace to an unresolved V gene, and the reason for the others is unknown. The sample includes some 130,000 clones, with over 85% observed a single time. The ten top clones hold under 2.5% of the sample. The time point label of this sample denotes: baseline before first vaccination. The sequencing used peripheral blood, collected on day 0 of AZD1222 vaccination. These TCRs come from an adult in good health.

This clone has just a few counts. The chain joins TRBV27 to TRBJ2-2, with 11 bases identical to TRBD1. Germline CDR1 MNHEY, CDR2 SMNVEV (reference sequence). This CDR3 is 17 amino acids long. The trim removed 10 bases at V and 3 bases at J, leaving 13 bases unmatched. CDR3 amino acids: CATGDSWDRGDTGELFF. CDR3 bases: TGTGCCACCGGAGATTCATGGGACAGGGGGGACACCGGGGAGCTGTTTTTT.

This rearrangement joins TRBV5-6 to TRBJ1-3, with D tentatively TRBD1 (5 bases). This CDR3 is built from 15 residues. Germline V gives CDR1 SGHDT, CDR2 YYEEEE. V was pared by 4 bases and J by 0 bases, with 11 bases between. CDR3 nucleotide sequence: TGTGCCAGCAGCCCAAGGGGCCGCTCTGGAAACACCATATATTTT. Translation gives CASSPRGRSGNTIYF.

The chain has TRBV3-1 (or the pseudogene TRBV3-2) and TRBJ2-7; D not certain. The CDR3 runs to 12 residues. The germline CDR1 and CDR2 sequences are LGHDT and YNNKEL (reference sequence). Trimming stripped 1 base from V and 7 bases from J, with 8 bases between. Here the CDR3 reads CASSQVGWEQYF. The CDR3 DNA reads as TGTGCCAGCAGCCAAGTTGGCTGGGAGCAGTACTTC.

The chain uses TRBV24-1 and TRBJ1-1; D gene unclear. The CDR3 has 13 amino acids. Germline assignment: CDR1 KGHDR and CDR2 SFDVKD. V was pared by 3 bases and J by 0 bases, with 4 bases between. The chain's CDR3 is CATSDGMNTEAFF. The CDR3 DNA follows: TGTGCCACCAGTGATGGAATGAACACTGAAGCTTTCTTT.

This clone has just one count. V is TRBV5-1 and J is TRBJ1-1; no definite D call. The CDR3 runs 15 residues. Trimming took 4 bases from V and 6 from J, leaving 19 bases between them. From germline, CDR1 is SGHRS and CDR2 YFSETQ. CDR3 loop: CASSELTRASSEAFF. The CDR3 DNA reads TGCGCCAGCAGCGAATTAACCCGGGCTTCATCTGAAGCTTTCTTT.

This chain joins TRBV30 and TRBJ1-2, with TRBD1 as a possible D gene (5 bases). CDR3 size: 12 residues. Germline loops: CDR1 GTSNPN, CDR2 SVGIG (reference sequence). The germline V and J ends were trimmed by 4 bases and 6 bases, with 12 bases remaining between them. This CDR3 reads CAWTQEGHGYTF. The CDR3 coding sequence is TGTGCCTGGACCCAGGAGGGGCATGGCTACACCTTC.

V gene TRBV9 combines with J gene TRBJ1-1, with D possibly being TRBD1 (6 bases). Between the trimmed V and J ends, which lost 4 bases and 3 bases, there was a span of 22 bases. This CDR3 has 17 amino acids. Germline-derived CDR1 and CDR2 are SGDLS and YYNGEE. The CDR3 coding sequence is TGTGCCAGCAGCCCAAGCGGGCCGGGGGCTGTGGACACTGAAGCTTTCTTT. As protein: CASSPSGPGAVDTEAFF.

The DNA of the CDR3 is TGTGCCAGCAGCCTGACAGGGACCCTCCACTTT. It specifies CASSLTGTLHF. V gene TRBV12-3 or TRBV12-4 combines with J gene TRBJ1-6; 7 positions agree with TRBD1. The V and J ends lost 6 bases and 14 bases, in that order; junction bases with no gene match: 4. The CDR3 has 11 amino acids.

The CDR3 bases are TGTGCCAGCAGCTTCGGGACGGGGTCGACAGATACGCAGTATTTT. Protein sequence: CASSFGTGSTDTQYF. The chain couples TRBV11-2 to TRBJ2-3, with D perhaps being TRBD1 or TRBD2 (5 bases each). There are 15 residues in the CDR3. Trimming pared 3 bases from V and 3 bases from J, leaving 13 bases between. Germline V gives CDR1 SGHAT, CDR2 FQNNGV.

The rearrangement links TRBV6-2 or TRBV6-3 to TRBJ1-1; no firm D call. The CDR3 is 15 residues long. V shed 5 bases and J shed 3 bases, with 16 bases lying between them. Germline V gene data show CDR1 as MNHEY and CDR2 as SVGEGT. DNA for the CDR3: TGTGCCAGCAGTCCCCCGGGTAGGAGGGACACTGAAGCTTTCTTT. It yields the protein CASSPPGRRDTEAFF.

The count of this clone is one. The rearrangement joins TRBV7-2 to TRBJ1-2; unclear D gene. Germline V gene sequence: CDR1 SGHTA, CDR2 FQGNSA. V was shortened by 1 base and J by 4 bases, with 7 bases between the two germline ends. This CDR3 has 13 amino acids. Here the CDR3 reads CASSLDGGYGYTF. The CDR3 nucleotides are TGTGCCAGCAGCTTAGACGGCGGCTATGGCTACACCTTC.

The sample holds one count of this clone. DNA for the CDR3: TGTGCCAGCAGCCCCACGGGGGGCGCGGGATCACCCCTCCACTTT. This translates into CASSPTGGAGSPLHF. The gene calls are TRBV14 and TRBJ1-6, with a tentative D call TRBD1 (6 bases). CDR1 and CDR2 from the germline V gene are SGHDN and FVKESK. Trimming shortened V by 4 bases and J by 10 bases, and 17 bases separated the two germline ends. CDR3 length: 15 amino acids.

The chain links TRBV2 to TRBJ1-1, with D uncertain. The V gene lost 6 bases and the J gene lost 3 bases, with 11 bases spanning the gap. The CDR3 totals 13 residues. Germline V CDR1 and CDR2: SNHLY, FYNNEI. Here the CDR3 DNA reads TGTGCCAGCAGGCCCATCCGGGACACTGAAGCTTTCTTT. This encodes CASRPIRDTEAFF.

This clone came up a few times. The CDR3 coding sequence is TGTGCCAGCAGTATTGCAGGGAAGGACACTGAAGCTTTCTTT. The encoded protein is CASSIAGKDTEAFF. The V and J genes are TRBV6-4 and TRBJ1-1; possible D gene TRBD1, 5 bases. The CDR3 spans 14 residues. Trimming left V 5 bases short and J 3 bases short, with 13 bases between. The germline V gene encodes CDR1 MRHNA and CDR2 SNTAGT.

The chain links TRBV5-1 to TRBJ1-4, with D perhaps matching TRBD1 (6 bases). This CDR3 has 15 amino acids. The V end lost 4 bases, the J end lost 7 bases, and 17 bases lay between the germline ends. From germline, CDR1 is SGHRS and CDR2 YFSETQ. In nucleotides, the CDR3 is TGCGCCAGCAGCCTACAGACAGGTCTAAGTGAAAAACTGTTTTTT. Translated, it gives CASSLQTGLSEKLFF.

The gene calls are TRBV18 and TRBJ2-2; D might be TRBD1 (6 bases). CDR1 is KGHSH, CDR2 LQKENI, per germline. The CDR3 loop spans 15 amino acids. V lost 8 bases, J lost 4 bases, and 17 bases lay in between. CDR3 coding DNA: TGTGCCAGCCCTGAGGGGGATTTAAGCACCGGGGAGCTGTTTTTT. Translated, it gives CASPEGDLSTGELFF.

V and J are TRBV7-3 and TRBJ2-7, with 7 bases matching TRBD1. Trimming cost V 2 bases and J 6 bases; bases outside gene matches: 4. From germline, CDR1 is SGHTA and CDR2 FQGTGA. The CDR3 consists of 13 residues. The CDR3 sequence is CASSLDRVTEQYF. The CDR3 DNA reads as TGTGCCAGCAGCTTAGACAGGGTAACCGAGCAGTACTTC. Filled out from reference TRBV7-3 and TRBJ2-7, the complete variable domain reads GAGVSQTPSNKVTEKGKYVELRCDPISGHTALYWYRQSLGQGPEFLIYFQGTGAADDSGLPNDRFFAVRPEGSVSTLKIQRTERGDSAVYLCASSLDRVTEQYFGPGTRLTVT.

The chain joins TRBV9 to TRBJ1-6; D gene unclear. V gave up 0 bases and J gave up 2 bases, with 12 bases separating them. Germline lookup yields CDR1 SGDLS and CDR2 YYNGEE. CDR3 size: 17 residues. The CDR3 loop reads CASSVADGIPYNSPLHF. The CDR3 DNA follows: TGTGCCAGCAGCGTAGCGGATGGGATACCCTATAATTCACCCCTCCACTTT.

This chain uses TRBV27 with TRBJ1-4, with 10 bases lining up with TRBD1. V dropped 0 bases and J dropped 8; count of bases not matched to a gene: 9. Germline loops: CDR1 MNHEY, CDR2 SMNVEV (reference sequence). This CDR3 has 17 residues. CDR3 nucleotide sequence: TGTGCCAGCAGTTTATCGTTAGGGACAGGGGAATACGAAAAACTGTTTTTT. As protein: CASSLSLGTGEYEKLFF.

This chain links TRBV12-3 or TRBV12-4 with TRBJ1-2; the match to TRBD1 covers 7 bases. The CDR3 has 13 amino acids. Germline trimming cut 5 bases from V and 8 bases from J; bases unmatched to any gene: 8. The CDR3 DNA reads TGTGCCAGCAGTCTTTCTCAAGGGGGCGGCTACACCTTC. Its protein is CASSLSQGGGYTF.

This chain links TRBV6-5 with TRBJ1-1; D is unclear. The ends were cut back, 5 bases at V and 1 base at J, with 14 bases in the middle. The germline V gene encodes CDR1 MNHEY and CDR2 SVGAGI. The CDR3 has 15 amino acids. CDR3 coding DNA: TGTGCCAGCAGTCCCGCCGGGGTAGCGAACACTGAAGCTTTCTTT. It codes for CASSPAGVANTEAFF.

This clone was found once. The genes are TRBV4-3 and TRBJ1-5; TRBD1 matches at 7 bases. V dropped 1 base and J dropped 7; count of bases not matched to a gene: 7. The CDR3 has 15 amino acids. Germline CDR1 LGHNA, CDR2 YSLEER. The CDR3 loop is CASSQARGGSQPQHF. Here the CDR3 DNA reads TGCGCCAGCAGCCAAGCTAGAGGGGGCTCCCAGCCCCAGCATTTT.

This clone was detected only a few times. The rearrangement uses TRBV7-2 and TRBJ1-2, with no clear D. Trimming removed 5 bases at V and 1 base at J, with 11 bases between. The CDR3 covers 14 residues. Per germline, CDR1 SGHTA and CDR2 FQGNSA. The CDR3: CASSPRTDNYGYTF. DNA of the CDR3: TGTGCCAGCAGCCCTCGGACTGATAACTATGGCTACACCTTC.

The J gene is TRBJ1-4, the V gene TRBV7-8, with D maybe TRBD1 (6 bases). CDR1 and CDR2 from the germline V gene are SGHVS and FQNEAQ. V was clipped by 3 bases and J by 8 bases, with 7 bases between them. The CDR3 runs to 12 residues. The CDR3 here is CASSLRGEKLFF. Here the CDR3 DNA reads TGTGCCAGCAGCTTGAGGGGGGAAAAACTGTTTTTT.

The chain uses TRBV7-9 and TRBJ2-5, with D unresolved. V lost 2 bases and J 4 bases, leaving 5 bases between the germline ends. CDR3 length: 12 residues. The germline gives CDR1 SEHNR, CDR2 FQNEAQ (reference sequence). CDR3 region: CASSLSGETQYF. For the CDR3, the DNA is TGTGCCAGCAGCTTATCCGGAGAGACCCAGTACTTC.

The CDR3: CASSSSIKGDTGELFF. The CDR3 DNA reads as TGTGCCAGCAGCTCTTCAATAAAGGGGGACACCGGGGAGCTGTTTTTT. The chain recombines TRBV11-3 with TRBJ2-2, with D perhaps matching TRBD1 (6 bases). Trimming stripped 4 bases from V and 3 bases from J, with 15 bases between. Germline lookup yields CDR1 SGHNT and CDR2 YENEEA. The CDR3 has 16 residues. Using reference TRBV11-3 and TRBJ2-2 for the parts outside the CDR3, the full variable domain is EAGVVQSPRYKIIEKKQPVAFWCNPISGHNTLYWYLQNLGQGPELLIRYENEEAVDDSQLPKDRFSAERLKGVDSTLKIQPAELGDSAVYLCASSSSIKGDTGELFFGEGSRLTVL.

The chain employs TRBV2 and TRBJ2-2; the match to TRBD2 covers 12 bases. This CDR3 comprises 18 residues. V was clipped by 2 bases and J by 6 bases; unmatched bases: 10. Germline CDR1 is SNHLY and CDR2 is FYNNEI. For the CDR3, the DNA is TGTGCCAGCAGTGAATCATCAAGGACTAGCGGGATTTCCGGGGAGCTGTTTTTT. This gives the protein CASSESSRTSGISGELFF.